This T cell receptor beta chain is drawn from a study of T cells after posttransplantation cyclophosphamide. Cyclophosphamide on days +3 and +4 followed busulfan-fludarabine conditioning and a marrow graft. This clone was seen only a few times. A single base separates this from a much larger clone, so it may be a read error. This CDR3 is also generated by other DNA sequences in the sample. The table came from immunoSEQ multiplex PCR; TCRdb's copy has only in-frame clones and leaves some out. The data contain about 2,500 clones, 85% of them singletons. CDR3 length: 15 amino acids. The germline V gene has CDR1 SEHNR and CDR2 FQNEAQ (reference sequence).

The V and J genes are TRBV7-9 and TRBJ2-3, with D possibly TRBD2 on 6 matching bases. The source was PBMCs, collected after allogeneic stem cell transplant with posttransplant cyclophosphamide. This receptor was taken from a male patient aged 25 to 39 who received an allogeneic stem cell transplant from a related donor, was CMV-positive, and had acute GVHD only. The graft donor may have contributed some T cells. As DNA, the CDR3 is TGTGCCAGCAGCCCACCGACGGGGGAGAGGGATACTCAGTATTTT. Residues: CASSPPTGERDTQYF.